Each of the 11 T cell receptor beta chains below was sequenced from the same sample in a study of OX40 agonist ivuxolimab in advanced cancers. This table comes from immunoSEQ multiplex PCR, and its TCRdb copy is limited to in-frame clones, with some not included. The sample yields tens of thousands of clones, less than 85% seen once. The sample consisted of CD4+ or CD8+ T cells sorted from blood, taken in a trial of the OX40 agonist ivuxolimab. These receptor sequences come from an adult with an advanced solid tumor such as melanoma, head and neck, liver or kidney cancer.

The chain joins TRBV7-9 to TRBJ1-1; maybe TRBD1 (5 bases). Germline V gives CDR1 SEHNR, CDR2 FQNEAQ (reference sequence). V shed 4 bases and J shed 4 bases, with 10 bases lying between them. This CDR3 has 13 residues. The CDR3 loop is CASSYQGATEAFF. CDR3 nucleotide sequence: TGTGCCAGCAGCTACCAAGGGGCCACTGAAGCTTTCTTT.

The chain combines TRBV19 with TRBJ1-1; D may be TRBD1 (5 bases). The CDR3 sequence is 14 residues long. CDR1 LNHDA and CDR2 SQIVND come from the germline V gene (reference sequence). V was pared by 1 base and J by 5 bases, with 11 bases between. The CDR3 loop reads CASSIGGPGTEAFF. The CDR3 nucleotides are TGTGCCAGTAGTATAGGGGGCCCGGGGACTGAAGCTTTCTTT.

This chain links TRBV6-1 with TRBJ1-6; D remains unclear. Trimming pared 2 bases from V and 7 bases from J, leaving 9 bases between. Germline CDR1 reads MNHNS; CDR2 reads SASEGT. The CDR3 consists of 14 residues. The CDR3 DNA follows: TGTGCCAGCAGTGAATCCCCCGGGAATTCACCCCTCCACTTT. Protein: CASSESPGNSPLHF.

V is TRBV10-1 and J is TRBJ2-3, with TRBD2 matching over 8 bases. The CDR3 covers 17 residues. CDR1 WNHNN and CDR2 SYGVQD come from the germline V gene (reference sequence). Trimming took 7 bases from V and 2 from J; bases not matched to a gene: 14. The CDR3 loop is CASIREGGIAHTDTQYF. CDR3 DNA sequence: TGCGCCAGCATCCGGGAGGGGGGAATCGCACACACAGATACGCAGTATTTT.

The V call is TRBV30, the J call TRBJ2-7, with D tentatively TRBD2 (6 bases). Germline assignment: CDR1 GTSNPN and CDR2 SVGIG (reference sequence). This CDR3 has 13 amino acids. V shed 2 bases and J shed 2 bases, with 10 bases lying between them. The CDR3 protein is CAWSTTGAYEQYF. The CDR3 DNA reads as TGTGCCTGGAGTACGACGGGGGCCTACGAGCAGTACTTC.

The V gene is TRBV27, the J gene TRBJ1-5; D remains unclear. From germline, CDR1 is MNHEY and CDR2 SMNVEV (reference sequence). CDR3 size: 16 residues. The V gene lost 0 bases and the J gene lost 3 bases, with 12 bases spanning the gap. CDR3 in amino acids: CASSLSFAGVNQPQHF. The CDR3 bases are TGTGCCAGCAGTTTATCGTTTGCCGGGGTCAATCAGCCCCAGCATTTT.

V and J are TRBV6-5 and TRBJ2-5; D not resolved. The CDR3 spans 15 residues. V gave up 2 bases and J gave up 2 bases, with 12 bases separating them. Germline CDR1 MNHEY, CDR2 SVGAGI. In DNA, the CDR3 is TGTGCCAGCAGTTACCTCCCGACAATGCAAGAGACCCAGTACTTC. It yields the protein CASSYLPTMQETQYF.

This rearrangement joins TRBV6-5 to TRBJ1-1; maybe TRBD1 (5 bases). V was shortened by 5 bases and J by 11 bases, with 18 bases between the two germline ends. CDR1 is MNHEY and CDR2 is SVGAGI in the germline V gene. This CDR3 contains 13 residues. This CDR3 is CASSENPGTSAFF. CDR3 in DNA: TGTGCCAGCAGTGAAAACCCGGGGACTAGTGCTTTCTTT.

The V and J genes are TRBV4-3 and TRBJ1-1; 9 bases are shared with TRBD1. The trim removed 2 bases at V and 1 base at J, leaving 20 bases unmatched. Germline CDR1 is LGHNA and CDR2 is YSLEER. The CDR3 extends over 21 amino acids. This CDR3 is CASSQQRLSQTGGEANTEAFF. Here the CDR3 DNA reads TGCGCCAGCAGCCAACAACGATTAAGTCAGACAGGGGGAGAGGCGAACACTGAAGCTTTCTTT.

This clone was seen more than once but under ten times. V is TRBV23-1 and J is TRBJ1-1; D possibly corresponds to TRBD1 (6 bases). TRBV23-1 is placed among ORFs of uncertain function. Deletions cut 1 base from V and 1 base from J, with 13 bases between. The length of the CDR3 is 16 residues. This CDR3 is CASSQYNARGNTEAFF. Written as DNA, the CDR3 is TGCGCCAGCAGTCAATATAATGCCAGGGGGAACACTGAAGCTTTCTTT.

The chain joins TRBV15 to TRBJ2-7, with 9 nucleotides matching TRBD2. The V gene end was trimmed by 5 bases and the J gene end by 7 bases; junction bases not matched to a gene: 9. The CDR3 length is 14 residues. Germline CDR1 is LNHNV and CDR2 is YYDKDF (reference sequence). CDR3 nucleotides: TGTGCCACCAGCGAGAAGCGGGAGGTGGAGGAGCAGTACTTC. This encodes CATSEKREVEEQYF.